The 5 T cell receptor beta chains in this list originate from one sample, sequenced in a study of blood T cell repertoires in COVID-19. Clones were read by immunoSEQ multiplex PCR, and TCRdb kept only the in-frame ones, dropping some. The top ten hold around 4% of the sample, which has 250,000 to 350,000 clones, roughly 80% seen once. The sample consisted of peripheral blood. These receptors all come from a woman aged 45-65 years with active or convalescent COVID-19.

The rearrangement joins TRBV29-1 to TRBJ1-2; tentative D call: TRBD1 (5 bases). The V gene's germline CDR1 is SQVTM and CDR2 ANQGSEA. Trimming removed 7 bases from V and 8 bases from J, with 17 bases in between. The CDR3 totals 12 residues. The CDR3 spells CSATQGAGGYTF. The CDR3 DNA is TGCAGCGCTACCCAGGGTGCGGGGGGCTACACCTTC.

The rearrangement uses TRBV6-5 and TRBJ2-7; 9 nucleotides align to TRBD2. The CDR3 spans 15 residues. With 0 bases clipped from V and 2 bases from J, the junction kept 2 bases outside the gene matches. In germline, CDR1 is MNHEY, CDR2 SVGAGI. CDR3 DNA: TGTGCCAGCAGTTACTCCCTAGCGGGAACCTACGAGCAGTACTTC. It yields the protein CASSYSLAGTYEQYF.

The genes are TRBV3-1 (or the pseudogene TRBV3-2) and TRBJ1-5, with TRBD1 identical over 7 bases. The V gene end was trimmed by 2 bases and the J gene end by 7 bases; junction bases not matched to a gene: 5. This CDR3 region has 14 residues. The germline gives CDR1 LGHDT, CDR2 YNNKEL (reference sequence). CDR3 residues: CASSQRQGDQPQHF. In nucleotides, the CDR3 is TGTGCCAGCAGCCAAAGACAGGGAGACCAGCCCCAGCATTTT.

CDR3 bases: TGCGCCAGCAGCCTGGACAGGCCAGATCAGCCCCAGCATTTT. Encoded protein: CASSLDRPDQPQHF. The chain recombines TRBV5-1 with TRBJ1-5; TRBD1 agrees at 7 bases. The length of the CDR3 is 14 residues. Germline CDR1 SGHRS, CDR2 YFSETQ. V shed 4 bases and J 5 bases; nucleotides not matched to a gene: 6.

The chain couples TRBV4-1 to TRBJ2-7; 10 bases fit TRBD2. The CDR3 extends over 17 amino acids. The J segment lost 6 bases and the V segment lost 4 bases, leaving 15 bases of the junction unmatched. Germline CDR1 MGHRA, CDR2 YSYEKL. Here the CDR3 reads CASSLSLELAGRGEQYF. In nucleotides, the CDR3 is TGCGCCAGCAGCCTAAGTTTAGAACTAGCGGGAAGAGGCGAGCAGTACTTC.